This T cell receptor (beta chain) was identified during a study of blood T cell repertoires in COVID-19. Study summary: Samples came from the United States, Italy and Spain, spanning acute and convalescent COVID-19.

Trimming cost V 4 bases and J 0 bases, with 10 bases left between them. The CDR3 runs 15 residues. Per the germline V gene, CDR1 is SGHRS and CDR2 is YFSETQ. As handled by the study authors: Scientists estimated how many nucleated cells there were by amplifying reference gene primers. Only in-frame clones appear in the TCRdb table, and some are missing; sequencing was by immunoSEQ multiplex PCR. From that table come the V and J calls and clone size; the DNA was used to work out D and trimming. The sample holds under 70,000 clones, about 87% seen once. The rearrangement joins TRBV5-1 to TRBJ2-2, with a tentative D call TRBD1 (6 bases). The material sequenced was peripheral blood. The source of this sequence is a woman aged 55-69 years with COVID-19, enrolled during active disease. For the CDR3, the DNA is TGCGCCAGCAGCGTGGGACAAGCGAACACCGGGGAGCTGTTTTTT. Its protein is CASSVGQANTGELFF.